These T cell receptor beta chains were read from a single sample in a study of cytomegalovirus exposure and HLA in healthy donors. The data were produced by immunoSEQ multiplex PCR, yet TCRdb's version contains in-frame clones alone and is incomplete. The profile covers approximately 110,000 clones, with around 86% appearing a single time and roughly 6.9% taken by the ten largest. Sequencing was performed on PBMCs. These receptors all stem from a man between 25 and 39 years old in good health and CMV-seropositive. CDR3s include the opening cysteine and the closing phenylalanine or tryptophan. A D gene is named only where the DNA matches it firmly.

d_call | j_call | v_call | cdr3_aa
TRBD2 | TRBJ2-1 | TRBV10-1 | CASSLDGTSGGASRGEQFF
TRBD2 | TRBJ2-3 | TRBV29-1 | CSVSSGGNTDTQYF
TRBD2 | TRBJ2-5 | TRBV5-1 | CASSPGLQSEVSEETQYF
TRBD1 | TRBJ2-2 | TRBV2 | CASRDRGQGELFF
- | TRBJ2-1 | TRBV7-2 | CASSENGAGSYNEQFF
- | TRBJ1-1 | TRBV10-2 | CASSDVEAFF
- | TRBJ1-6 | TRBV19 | CASSIERGRDSPLHF
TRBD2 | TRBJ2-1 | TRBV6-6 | CASSYETSGTGEQFF
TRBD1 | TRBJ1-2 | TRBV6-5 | CASSYAGGDYGYTF
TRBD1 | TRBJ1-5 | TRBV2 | CASSWGTDPQPQHF
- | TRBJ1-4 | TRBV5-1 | CASSSGTTHRNEKLFF
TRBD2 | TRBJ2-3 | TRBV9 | CASSVRSSGGQEDTQYF
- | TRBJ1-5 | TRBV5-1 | CASSLDVGRNQPQHF
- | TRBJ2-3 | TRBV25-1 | CATYREFEDTQYF
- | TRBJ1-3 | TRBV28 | CASSFPGRSGNTIYF
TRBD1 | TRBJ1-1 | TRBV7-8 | CASSWARFMRQGVEGKAFF
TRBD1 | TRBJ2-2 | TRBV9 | CASSPRTGGPGELFF
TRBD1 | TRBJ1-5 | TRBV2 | CASSEEQGGRPQHF
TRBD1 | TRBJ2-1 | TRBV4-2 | CASSQDRTGLWNEQFF
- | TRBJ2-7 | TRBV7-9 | CASRIAGAEEQYF
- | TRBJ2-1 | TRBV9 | CASSVSHFYNEQFF
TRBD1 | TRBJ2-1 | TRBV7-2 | CASTRDRVGNEQFF
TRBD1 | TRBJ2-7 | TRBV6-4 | CASSQSQGAGEQYF
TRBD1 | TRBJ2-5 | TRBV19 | CASSPGQGATRLETQYF
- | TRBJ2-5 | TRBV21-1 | CASWASGEETQYF
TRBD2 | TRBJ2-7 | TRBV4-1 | CASSRTWTSGPLPAYEQYF
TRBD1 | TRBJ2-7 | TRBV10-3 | CAIRTGTGLSYEQYF
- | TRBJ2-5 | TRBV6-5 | CASSYSRQARGETQYF
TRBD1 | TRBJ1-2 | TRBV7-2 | CASRPGQGVFHGYTF
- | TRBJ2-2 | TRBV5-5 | CASSLNGLTGGELFF
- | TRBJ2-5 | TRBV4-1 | CASSQDGGGWKTQYF
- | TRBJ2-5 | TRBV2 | CASSETGLGETQYF
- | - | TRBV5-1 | CASSIGQNSGNTIYF
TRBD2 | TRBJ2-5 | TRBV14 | CASSQVPSGEQETQYF
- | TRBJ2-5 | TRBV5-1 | CASRSGSNRGETQYF
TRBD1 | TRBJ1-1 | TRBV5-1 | CASSPGQGLTEAFF
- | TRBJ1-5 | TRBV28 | CASSSLEGGESNQPQHF
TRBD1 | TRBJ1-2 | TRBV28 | CASSFLPGTGADRGYTF
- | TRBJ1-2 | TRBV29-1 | CSVASGEDGYTF
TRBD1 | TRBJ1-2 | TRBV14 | CASSLRDSVYGYTF
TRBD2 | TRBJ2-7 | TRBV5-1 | CASSLGTSGIYEQYF
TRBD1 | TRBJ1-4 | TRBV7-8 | CASSSARTGGNEKLFF
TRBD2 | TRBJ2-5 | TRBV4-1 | CASSLSGGIQETQYF
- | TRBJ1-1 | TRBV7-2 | CASSLRQSTEAFF
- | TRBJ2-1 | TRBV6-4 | CASSLDKTSYNEQFF
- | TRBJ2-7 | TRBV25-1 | CASRGAGSYEQYF
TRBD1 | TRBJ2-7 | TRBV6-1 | CATQLTGVTYEQYF
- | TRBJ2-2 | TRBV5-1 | CASSLDGQSGGELFF
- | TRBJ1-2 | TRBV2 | CASRGGRDYGYTF
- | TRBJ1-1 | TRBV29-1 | CSVMGAAGRNTEAFF
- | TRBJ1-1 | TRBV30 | CAWSALESEHEAFF
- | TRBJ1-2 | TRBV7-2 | CASRPFRGLYGYTF
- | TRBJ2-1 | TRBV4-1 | CASSSTRQGGSYNEQFF
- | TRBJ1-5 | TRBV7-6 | CASSPSGSNQPQHF
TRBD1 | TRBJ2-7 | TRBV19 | CASGHRTGQVYEQYF
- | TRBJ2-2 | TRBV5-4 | CASSLSTGELFF
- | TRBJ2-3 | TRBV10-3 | CAITRQDTDTQYF
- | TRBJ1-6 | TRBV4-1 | CASSQDLQGDSPLHF
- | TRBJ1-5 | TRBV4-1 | CASSQAGSGVGNQPQHF